This TCR beta chain was observed in a study of post-analysis software for immune sequencing data. The study, taken as a whole, reports: Patients had higher frequencies than controls of about five TRBV segments, including TRBV5-6, TRBV5-1 and TRBV20-1. Normalized Chao1 diversity was significantly lower in multiple sclerosis patients than in controls.

Germline assignment: CDR1 SGHRS and CDR2 YFSETQ. The CDR3 length is 14 residues. V was clipped by 4 bases and J by 1 base, with 12 bases between them. A remark on this clonotype: As yet, its antigen is unknown.

Prepared TCR beta cDNA libraries contained unique molecular identifiers. TCRdb called the PCR reads again in MiXCR, with one record for every CDR3 protein. Of 700,000 to 900,000 distinct CDR3 sequences detected, around 45% appear once; the ten largest clones hold approximately 5%. The genes are TRBV5-1 and TRBJ2-7; the D gene is possibly TRBD2 (6 bases). The sequencing sample was made of blood. The sequence was collected from a girl aged 10-17 years with multiple sclerosis. As DNA, the CDR3 is TGCGCCAGCAGCGGCCGGGACTTGTCCTACGAGCAGTACTTC. Its translation: CASSGRDLSYEQYF.